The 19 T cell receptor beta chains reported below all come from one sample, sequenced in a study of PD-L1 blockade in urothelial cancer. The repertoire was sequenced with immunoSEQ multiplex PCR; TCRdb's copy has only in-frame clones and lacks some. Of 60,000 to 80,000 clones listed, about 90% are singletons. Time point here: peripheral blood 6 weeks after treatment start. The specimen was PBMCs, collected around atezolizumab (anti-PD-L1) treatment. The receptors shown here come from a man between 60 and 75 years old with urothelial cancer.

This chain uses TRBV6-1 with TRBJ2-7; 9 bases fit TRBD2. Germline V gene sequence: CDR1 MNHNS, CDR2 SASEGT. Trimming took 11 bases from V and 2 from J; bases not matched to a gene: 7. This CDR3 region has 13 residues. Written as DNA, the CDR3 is TGTGCCTCTTCCGGGACTAGCCCCTACGAGCAGTACTTC. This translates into CASSGTSPYEQYF.

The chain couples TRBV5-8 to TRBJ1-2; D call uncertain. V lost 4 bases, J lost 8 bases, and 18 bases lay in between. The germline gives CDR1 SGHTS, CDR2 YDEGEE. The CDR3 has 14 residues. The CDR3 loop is CASSLGLGPLGYTF. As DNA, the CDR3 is TGTGCCAGCAGCCTTGGGCTTGGCCCATTAGGCTACACCTTC.

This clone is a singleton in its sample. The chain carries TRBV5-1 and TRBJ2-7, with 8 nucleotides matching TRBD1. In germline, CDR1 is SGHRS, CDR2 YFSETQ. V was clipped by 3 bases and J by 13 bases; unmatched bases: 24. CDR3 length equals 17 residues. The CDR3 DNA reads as TGCGCCAGCAGCTCGACCCTAGGACAGGGATCAACCCCCCGGGAATACTTC. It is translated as CASSSTLGQGSTPREYF.

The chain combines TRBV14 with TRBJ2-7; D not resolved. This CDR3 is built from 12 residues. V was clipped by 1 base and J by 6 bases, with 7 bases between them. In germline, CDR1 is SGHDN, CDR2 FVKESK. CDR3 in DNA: TGTGCCAGCAGCCAAGCCGGGTTCGAGCAGTACTTC. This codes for CASSQAGFEQYF.

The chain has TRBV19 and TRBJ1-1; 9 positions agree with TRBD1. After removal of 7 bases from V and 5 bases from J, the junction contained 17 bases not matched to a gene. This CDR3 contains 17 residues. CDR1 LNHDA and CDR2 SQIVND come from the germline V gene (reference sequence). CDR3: CASTPPSRGQGRTEAFF. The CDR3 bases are TGTGCCAGTACCCCCCCCAGCCGTGGACAGGGGAGGACTGAAGCTTTCTTT.

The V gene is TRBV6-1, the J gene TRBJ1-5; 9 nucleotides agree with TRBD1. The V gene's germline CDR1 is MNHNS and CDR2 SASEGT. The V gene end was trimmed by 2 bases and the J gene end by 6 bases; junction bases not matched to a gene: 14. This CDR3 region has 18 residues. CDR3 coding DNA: TGTGCCAGCAGTGAAAGGGAGTCGGGGACAGGGAATTTTCAGCCCCAGCATTTT. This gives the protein CASSERESGTGNFQPQHF.

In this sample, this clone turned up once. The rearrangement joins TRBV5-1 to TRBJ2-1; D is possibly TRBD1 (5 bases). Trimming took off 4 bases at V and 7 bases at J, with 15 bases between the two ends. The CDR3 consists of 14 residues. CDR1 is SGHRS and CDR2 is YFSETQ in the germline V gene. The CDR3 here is CASSRLAGKNEQFF. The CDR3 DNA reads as TGCGCCAGCAGCCGATTGGCAGGGAAAAATGAGCAGTTCTTC.

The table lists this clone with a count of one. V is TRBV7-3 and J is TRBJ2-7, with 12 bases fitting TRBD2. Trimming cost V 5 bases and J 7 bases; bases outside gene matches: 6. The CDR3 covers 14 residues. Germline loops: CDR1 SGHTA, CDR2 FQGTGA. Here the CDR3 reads CASSPTSGSLEQYF. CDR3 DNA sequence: TGTGCCAGCAGCCCGACTAGCGGGAGTCTTGAGCAGTACTTC.

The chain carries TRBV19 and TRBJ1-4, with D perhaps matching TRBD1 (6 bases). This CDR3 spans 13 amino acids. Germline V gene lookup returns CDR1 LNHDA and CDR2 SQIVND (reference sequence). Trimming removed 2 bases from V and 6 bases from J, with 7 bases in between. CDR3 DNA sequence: TGTGCCAGTAGTATAAACAGGGATGAAAAACTGTTTTTT. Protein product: CASSINRDEKLFF. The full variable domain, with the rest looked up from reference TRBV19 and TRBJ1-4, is DGGITQSPKYLFRKEGQNVTLSCEQNLNHDAMYWYRQDPGQGLRLIYYSQIVNDFQKGDIAEGYSVSREKKESFPLTVTSAQKNPTAFYLCASSINRDEKLFFGSGTQLSVL.

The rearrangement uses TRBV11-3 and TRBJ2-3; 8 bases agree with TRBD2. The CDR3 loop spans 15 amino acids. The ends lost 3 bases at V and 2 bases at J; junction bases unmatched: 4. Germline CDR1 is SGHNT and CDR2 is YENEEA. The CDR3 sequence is CASSLDGRATDTQYF. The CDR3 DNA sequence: TGTGCCAGCAGCTTGGACGGGAGGGCCACAGATACGCAGTATTTT.

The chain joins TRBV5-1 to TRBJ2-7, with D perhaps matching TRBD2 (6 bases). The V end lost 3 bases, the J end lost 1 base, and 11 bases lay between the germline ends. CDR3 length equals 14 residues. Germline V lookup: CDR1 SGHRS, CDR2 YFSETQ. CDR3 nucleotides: TGCGCCAGCAGCTCGGGACTGGATTCCTACGAGCAGTACTTC. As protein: CASSSGLDSYEQYF. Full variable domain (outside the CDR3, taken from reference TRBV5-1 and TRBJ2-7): KAGVTQTPRYLIKTRGQQVTLSCSPISGHRSVSWYQQTPGQGLQFLFEYFSETQRNKGNFPGRFSGRQFSNSRSEMNVSTLELGDSALYLCASSSGLDSYEQYFGPGTRLTVT.

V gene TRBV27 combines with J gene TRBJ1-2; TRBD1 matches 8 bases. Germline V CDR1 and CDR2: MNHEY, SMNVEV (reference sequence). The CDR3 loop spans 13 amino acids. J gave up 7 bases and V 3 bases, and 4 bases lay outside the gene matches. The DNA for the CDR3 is TGTGCCAGCAGTTTGAGGACAGGGAGTGGCTACACCTTC. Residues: CASSLRTGSGYTF.

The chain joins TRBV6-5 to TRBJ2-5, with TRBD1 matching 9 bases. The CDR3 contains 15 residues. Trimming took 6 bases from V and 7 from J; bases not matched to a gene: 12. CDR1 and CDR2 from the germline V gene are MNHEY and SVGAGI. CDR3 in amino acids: CASRPGTGSRSTQYF. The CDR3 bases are TGTGCCAGCAGGCCCGGGACAGGGTCCCGTTCGACCCAGTACTTC.

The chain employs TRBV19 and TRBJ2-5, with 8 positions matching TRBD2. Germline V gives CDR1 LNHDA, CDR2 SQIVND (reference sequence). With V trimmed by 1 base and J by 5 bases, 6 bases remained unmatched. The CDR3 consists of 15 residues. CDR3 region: CASSIGAGVAETQYF. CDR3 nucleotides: TGTGCCAGTAGTATAGGAGCGGGGGTGGCGGAGACCCAGTACTTC.

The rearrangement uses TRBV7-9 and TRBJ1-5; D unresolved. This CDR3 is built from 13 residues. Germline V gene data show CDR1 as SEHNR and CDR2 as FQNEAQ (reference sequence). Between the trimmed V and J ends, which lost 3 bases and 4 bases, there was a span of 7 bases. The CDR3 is CASSFSWNQPQHF. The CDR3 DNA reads TGTGCCAGCAGCTTTAGTTGGAATCAGCCCCAGCATTTT.

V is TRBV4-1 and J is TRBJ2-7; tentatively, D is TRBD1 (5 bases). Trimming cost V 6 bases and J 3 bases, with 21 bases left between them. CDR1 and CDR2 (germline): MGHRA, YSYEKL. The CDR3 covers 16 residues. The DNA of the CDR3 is TGCGCCAGCAGTCAACCACAGGCCAGGGCCGTCTACGAGCAGTACTTC. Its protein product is CASSQPQARAVYEQYF.

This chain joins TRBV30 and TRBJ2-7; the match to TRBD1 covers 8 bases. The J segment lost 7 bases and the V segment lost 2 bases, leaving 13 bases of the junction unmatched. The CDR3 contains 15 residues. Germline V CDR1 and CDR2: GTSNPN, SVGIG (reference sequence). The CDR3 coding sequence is TGTGCCTGGAGTCCTGGACAGGGAGCAAGGAGGGAGCAGTACTTC. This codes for CAWSPGQGARREQYF.

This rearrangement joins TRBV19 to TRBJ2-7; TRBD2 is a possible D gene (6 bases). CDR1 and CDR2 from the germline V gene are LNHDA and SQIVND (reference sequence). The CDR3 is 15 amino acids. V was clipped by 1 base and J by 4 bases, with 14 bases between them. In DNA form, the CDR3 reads TGTGCCAGTAGTATAGTAATGGAGGGTTTGTACGAGCAGTACTTC. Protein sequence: CASSIVMEGLYEQYF.

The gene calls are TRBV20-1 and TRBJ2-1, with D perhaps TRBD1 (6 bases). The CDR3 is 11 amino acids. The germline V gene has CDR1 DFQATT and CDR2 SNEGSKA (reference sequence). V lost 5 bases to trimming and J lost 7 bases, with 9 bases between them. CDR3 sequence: CSALTGNEQFF. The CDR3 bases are TGCAGTGCTTTAACAGGGAATGAGCAGTTCTTC.